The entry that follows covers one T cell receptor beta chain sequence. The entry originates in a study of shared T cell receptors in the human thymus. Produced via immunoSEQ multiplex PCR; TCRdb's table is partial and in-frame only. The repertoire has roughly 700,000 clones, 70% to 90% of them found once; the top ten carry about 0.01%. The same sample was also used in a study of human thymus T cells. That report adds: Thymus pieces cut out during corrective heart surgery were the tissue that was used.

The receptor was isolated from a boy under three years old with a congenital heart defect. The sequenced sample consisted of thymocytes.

The DNA for the CDR3 is TGTGCCAGCAGGGACAGGGGGCTGAGGGATACGCAGTATTTT. Translation gives CASRDRGLRDTQYF. The chain uses TRBV28 and TRBJ2-3, with 11 bases that match TRBD1. CDR3 size: 14 residues. Trimming at V came to 6 bases and at J to 6 bases, leaving 5 bases not matched to a gene. Germline V gene data show CDR1 as MDHEN and CDR2 as SYDVKM.